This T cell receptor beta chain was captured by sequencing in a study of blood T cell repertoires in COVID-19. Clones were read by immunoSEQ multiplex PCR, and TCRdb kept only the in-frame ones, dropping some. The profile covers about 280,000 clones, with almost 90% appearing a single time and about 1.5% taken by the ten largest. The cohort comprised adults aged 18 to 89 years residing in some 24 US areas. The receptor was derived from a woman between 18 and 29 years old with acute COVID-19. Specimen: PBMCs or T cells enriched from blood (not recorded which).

CDR3 region: CASRSRQGPGELFF. The CDR3 DNA reads TGTGCCAGCAGGTCGCGACAGGGACCCGGGGAGCTGTTTTTT. The chain couples TRBV7-6 to TRBJ2-2; TRBD1 matches 7 bases. The V segment lost 6 bases and the J segment 6 bases; nucleotides outside the gene matches: 7. Germline loops: CDR1 SGHVS, CDR2 FNYEAQ. The CDR3 extends over 14 amino acids. The whole variable domain, remainder taken from reference TRBV7-6 and TRBJ2-2, is GAGVSQSPRYKVTKRGQDVALRCDPISGHVSLYWYRQALGQGPEFLTYFNYEAQQDKSGLPNDRFSAERPEGSISTLTIQRTEQRDSAMYRCASRSRQGPGELFFGEGSRLTVL.